This T cell receptor (beta chain) was identified during a study of T cell clonotyping in hematopoietic cell transplantation. Profiled with immunoSEQ multiplex PCR; TCRdb holds only in-frame clones, not every one. Of tens of thousands of clones listed, around 94% are singletons. CDR1 is SGHTA and CDR2 is FQGNSA in the germline V gene. Trimming pared 1 base from V and 8 bases from J, leaving 11 bases between. This CDR3 spans 14 amino acids. For this clone: Antigen: not known.

Study results and caveats: Without cell sorting, CD4 versus CD8 contributions remain unresolved.

The chain uses TRBV7-2 and TRBJ2-2, with D hard to call. The sequencing input was peripheral blood mononuclear cells. The TCR originated in a woman aged 50 to 65 in good health. Some clones in this sample may be carry-over from other donors' samples. CDR3 DNA: TGTGCCAGCAGCTTAGATAGCCTAAGAGGGGAGCTGTTTTTT. It yields the protein CASSLDSLRGELFF.